These 30 T cell receptor beta chains share one sample of origin, sequenced in a study of beta chain features in type 1 diabetes. General study findings and limits: Type 1 diabetes patients had moderately but significantly shorter TCRB CDR3s in all four CD4+ subsets.

The antigens for these receptors are not known. Sequenced material consisted of expressed TCRB transcripts (all of the isolated RNA was reverse transcribed). Clones were sequenced by immunoSEQ multiplex PCR, and TCRdb holds only the in-frame ones, with some missing. The profile shows 100,000 to 150,000 clones, about 16% of them singletons. Sample: central memory CD4+ T cells from blood. The source of these receptors is a man aged 30 to 39 with type 1 diabetes.

The chain couples TRBV7-6 to TRBJ2-5; D may be TRBD2 (5 bases). The V end was cut by 1 base, the J end by 4 bases, with 10 bases between. The CDR3 is 14 residues long. The V gene's germline CDR1 is SGHVS and CDR2 FNYEAQ. The CDR3 DNA sequence: TGTGCCAGCAGCTTAGAAGGAGGAGGAGAGACCCAGTACTTC. Its translation: CASSLEGGGETQYF.

V and J are TRBV7-9 and TRBJ2-5; the D is unclear. CDR3 length: 13 amino acids. Trimming cost V 3 bases and J 5 bases, with 10 bases left between them. CDR1 is SEHNR and CDR2 is FQNEAQ in the germline V gene (reference sequence). Here the CDR3 reads CASSLAQIETQYF. In DNA form, the CDR3 reads TGTGCCAGCAGCTTGGCACAGATCGAGACCCAGTACTTC.

This clone was seen a handful of times. The chain has TRBV6-5 and TRBJ1-2; a weak D match, TRBD1 (6 bases). The germline CDR1 and CDR2 sequences are MNHEY and SVGAGI. The V and J ends lost 5 bases and 4 bases respectively, with 14 bases between them. CDR3 size: 14 residues. CDR3 residues: CASSRQATSYGYTF. The CDR3 coding sequence is TGTGCCAGCAGTAGACAGGCGACGTCCTATGGCTACACCTTC.

V is TRBV4-1 and J is TRBJ2-7, with 11 nucleotides matching TRBD2. The CDR3 runs to 18 residues. The J segment lost 5 bases and the V segment lost 0 bases, leaving 12 bases of the junction unmatched. The germline V gene has CDR1 MGHRA and CDR2 YSYEKL. CDR3 nucleotide sequence: TGCGCCAGCAGCCAAGATTGGGCTAGCGGGGGGTTTCGGGACGAGCAGTACTTC. Protein product: CASSQDWASGGFRDEQYF.

This clone is deemed medium-sized. This chain connects TRBV7-9 to TRBJ1-6, with D perhaps TRBD1 (5 bases). CDR3 length: 14 residues. V was trimmed by 6 bases and J by 7 bases, leaving 13 bases between them. Germline V gene lookup returns CDR1 SEHNR and CDR2 FQNEAQ (reference sequence). CDR3 region: CASSASGGNSPLHF. DNA of the CDR3: TGTGCCAGCAGTGCATCGGGGGGAAATTCACCCCTCCACTTT. Full variable domain (missing parts from reference TRBV7-9 and TRBJ1-6): DTGVSQNPRHKITKRGQNVTFRCDPISEHNRLYWYRQTLGQGPEFLTYFQNEAQLEKSRLLSDRFSAERPKGSFSTLEIQRTEQGDSAMYLCASSASGGNSPLHFGNGTRLTVT.

This chain uses TRBV2 with TRBJ2-4, with D uncertain. The CDR3 spans 13 residues. CDR1 is SNHLY, CDR2 FYNNEI, per germline. The ends were cut back, 4 bases at V and 7 bases at J, with 11 bases in the middle. CDR3 nucleotides: TGTGCCAGCAGTGTTATCGTTACGAACATTCAGTACTTC. It specifies CASSVIVTNIQYF.

This clone was seen a few times. The chain carries TRBV7-9 and TRBJ1-2; D not resolved. The CDR3 contains 14 residues. Deletions cut 0 bases from V and 6 bases from J, with 11 bases between. Germline CDR1 SEHNR, CDR2 FQNEAQ (reference sequence). The DNA for the CDR3 is TGTGCCAGCAGCTTAGCGGACCGTGGCGATGGCTACACCTTC. It codes for CASSLADRGDGYTF.

This clone appeared a few times. This chain links TRBV7-9 with TRBJ1-6; 7 nucleotides agree with TRBD1. CDR3 length: 13 residues. J gave up 12 bases and V 3 bases, and 5 bases lay outside the gene matches. The germline V gene has CDR1 SEHNR and CDR2 FQNEAQ (reference sequence). Here the CDR3 DNA reads TGTGCCAGCAGCTTCGGGACAGACCAACCCCTCCACTTT. As protein: CASSFGTDQPLHF.

This clone showed up just a few times. The chain couples TRBV7-9 to TRBJ2-1; tentative D call: TRBD2 (6 bases). This CDR3 region has 14 residues. Germline CDR1 reads SEHNR; CDR2 reads FQNEAQ (reference sequence). V gave up 7 bases and J gave up 0 bases, with 10 bases separating them. CDR3 bases: TGTGCCAGCATAAGCGGGCCCTCCTACAATGAGCAGTTCTTC. Protein sequence: CASISGPSYNEQFF. Combining the CDR3 with reference TRBV7-9 and TRBJ2-1 gives the whole variable domain DTGVSQNPRHKITKRGQNVTFRCDPISEHNRLYWYRQTLGQGPEFLTYFQNEAQLEKSRLLSDRFSAERPKGSFSTLEIQRTEQGDSAMYLCASISGPSYNEQFFGPGTRLTVL.

This clone was seen many times. The same CDR3 is also encoded by other DNA sequences in this sample. The chain recombines TRBV5-4 with TRBJ2-5; tentative D call: TRBD2 (6 bases). This CDR3 is 14 amino acids long. V gave up 3 bases and J gave up 1 base, with 10 bases separating them. CDR1 SGHNT and CDR2 YYREEE come from the germline V gene (reference sequence). The CDR3 protein is CASSSGTRQETQYF. DNA of the CDR3: TGTGCCAGCAGCTCTGGGACTCGCCAAGAGACCCAGTACTTC.

In its sample, this clone was seen a few times. The chain employs TRBV5-1 and TRBJ1-3; a weak D match, TRBD1 (5 bases). V gave up 4 bases and J gave up 2 bases, with 13 bases separating them. The germline CDR1 and CDR2 sequences are SGHRS and YFSETQ. The CDR3 contains 15 residues. This chain's CDR3 is CASSPRDLAGNTIYF. The CDR3 DNA is TGCGCCAGCAGCCCCCGGGACCTCGCTGGAAACACCATATATTTT.

The chain links TRBV7-9 to TRBJ1-1; 7 positions agree with TRBD1. The germline V gene encodes CDR1 SEHNR and CDR2 FQNEAQ (reference sequence). V shed 9 bases and J 1 base; nucleotides not matched to a gene: 8. The CDR3 has 14 amino acids. The CDR3 reads CASHGQAQNTEAFF. As DNA, the CDR3 is TGTGCCAGTCACGGACAGGCGCAGAACACTGAAGCTTTCTTT.

In its sample, this clone was seen many times. The CDR3 sequence: CAWTPTRLLYNEQFF. The CDR3 nucleotides are TGTGCCTGGACCCCGACTCGCCTCCTGTACAATGAGCAGTTCTTC. This chain joins TRBV30 and TRBJ2-1, with D unresolved. With 4 bases removed from V and 4 bases from J, the gap between germline ends came to 17 bases. The CDR3 is made up of 15 amino acids. CDR1 and CDR2 from the germline V gene are GTSNPN and SVGIG (reference sequence).

The chain employs TRBV7-3 and TRBJ2-1; maybe TRBD1 (5 bases). CDR3 size: 15 residues. Germline V gives CDR1 SGHTA, CDR2 FQGTGA. The V gene lost 4 bases and the J gene lost 6 bases, with 16 bases spanning the gap. This chain's CDR3 is CASSSLGPGSNEQFF. The CDR3 region has the DNA TGTGCCAGCAGCTCCTTGGGGCCAGGTTCCAATGAGCAGTTCTTC.

The chain recombines TRBV14 with TRBJ1-2, with no clear D. The CDR3 loop spans 17 amino acids. Germline V CDR1 and CDR2: SGHDN, FVKESK. V was trimmed by 3 bases and J by 2 bases, leaving 19 bases between them. CDR3 loop: CASSQALNSVRNYGYTF. The CDR3 nucleotides read TGTGCCAGCAGCCAGGCCTTGAACAGCGTCCGGAACTATGGCTACACCTTC. The full variable domain, rest sourced from reference TRBV14 and TRBJ1-2, is EAGVTQFPSHSVIEKGQTVTLRCDPISGHDNLYWYRRVMGKEIKFLLHFVKESKQDESGMPNNRFLAERTGGTYSTLKVQPAELEDSGVYFCASSQALNSVRNYGYTFGSGTRLTVV.

The CDR3 DNA is TGTGCCAGCAGCTTAGAATTACAGGGGAAATCACCCCTCCACTTT. Its protein is CASSLELQGKSPLHF. The V and J genes are TRBV7-2 and TRBJ1-6, with TRBD1 matching 7 bases. Germline trimming cut 1 base from V and 10 bases from J; bases unmatched to any gene: 7. The CDR3 length is 15 residues. Germline CDR1 SGHTA, CDR2 FQGNSA.

There are a few counts of this clone. The V and J genes are TRBV29-1 and TRBJ2-5; 12 bases align to TRBD2. V lost 4 bases, J lost 4 bases, and 10 bases stayed unmatched. Germline V gene sequence: CDR1 SQVTM, CDR2 ANQGSEA. The CDR3 has 16 residues. The CDR3 protein is CSVARSGLAGTETQYF. The CDR3 DNA sequence: TGCAGCGTTGCCCGATCCGGACTAGCGGGGACAGAGACCCAGTACTTC.

This chain joins TRBV10-1 and TRBJ2-1; 7 bases align to TRBD1. Germline V gene data show CDR1 as WNHNN and CDR2 as SYGVQD (reference sequence). This CDR3 contains 14 residues. The J segment lost 5 bases and the V segment lost 1 base, leaving 2 bases of the junction unmatched. CDR3 sequence (DNA): TGCGCCAGCAGTGAGTACAGGGGTAACAATGAGCAGTTCTTC. Its translation is CASSEYRGNNEQFF.

In this sample, this clone turned up a few times. The chain employs TRBV4-2 and TRBJ2-5; TRBD2 might be the D (6 bases). The CDR3 has 13 amino acids. The germline V and J ends were trimmed by 0 bases and 5 bases, with 7 bases remaining between them. In germline, CDR1 is LGHNA, CDR2 YNFKEQ. CDR3 residues: CASSQDLAETQYF. The CDR3 region has the DNA TGTGCCAGCAGCCAAGATCTAGCGGAGACCCAGTACTTC.

In this sample, this clone turned up a few times. The V and J genes are TRBV6-5 and TRBJ2-1, with TRBD1 identical over 9 bases. Germline CDR1 MNHEY, CDR2 SVGAGI. CDR3 length: 15 residues. Losses at the gene ends were 7 bases for V and 8 bases for J; bases not matched to a gene: 12. CDR3 in amino acids: CASIQEGQGIHEQFF. The CDR3 nucleotides are TGTGCCAGCATACAGGAGGGACAGGGAATTCATGAGCAGTTCTTC.

There are a few counts of this clone. J is TRBJ2-6 and V is TRBV27; 8 nucleotides agree with TRBD1. With V trimmed by 4 bases and J by 4 bases, 9 bases remained unmatched. The V gene's germline CDR1 is MNHEY and CDR2 SMNVEV (reference sequence). This CDR3 region has 17 residues. The CDR3 sequence: CASSSSGGAQGANVLTF. CDR3 nucleotide sequence: TGTGCCAGCAGTTCTTCAGGGGGCGCCCAGGGGGCCAACGTCCTGACTTTC. The full variable domain, rest sourced from reference TRBV27 and TRBJ2-6, is EAQVTQNPRYLITVTGKKLTVTCSQNMNHEYMSWYRQDPGLGLRQIYYSMNVEVTDKGDVPEGYKVSRKEKRNFPLILESPSPNQTSLYFCASSSSGGAQGANVLTFGAGSRLTVL.

This clone was observed a few times. CDR3 in DNA: TGCGCCAGCAGCTCAAGGACAGGGACCTACGAGCAGTACTTC. Translated, it gives CASSSRTGTYEQYF. The chain joins TRBV5-1 to TRBJ2-7; 8 bases are a match to TRBD1. V was clipped by 3 bases and J by 2 bases; unmatched bases: 4. Germline lookup yields CDR1 SGHRS and CDR2 YFSETQ. CDR3 length equals 14 residues.

This clone was observed a few times. The CDR3 DNA reads TGTGCTAGTGGGGTGAACACTGAAGCTTTCTTT. It is translated as CASGVNTEAFF. This chain connects TRBV12-5 to TRBJ1-1; no firm D call. CDR1 LGHNT and CDR2 FRNRAP come from the germline V gene. The CDR3 covers 11 residues. V shed 6 bases and J shed 0 bases, with 2 bases lying between them. Drawing the rest from reference TRBV12-5 and TRBJ1-1, the complete variable domain is DARVTQTPRHKVTEMGQEVTMRCQPILGHNTVFWYRQTMMQGLELLAYFRNRAPLDDSGMPKDRFSAEMPDATLATLKIQPSEPRDSAVYFCASGVNTEAFFGQGTRLTVV.

The chain is built from TRBV2 and TRBJ2-5; D is undetermined. The CDR3 contains 11 residues. Trimming pared 5 bases from V and 3 bases from J, leaving 4 bases between. Germline V gene lookup returns CDR1 SNHLY and CDR2 FYNNEI. The CDR3 nucleotides read TGTGCCAGCAGTCCGGAAGAGACCCAGTACTTC. It is translated as CASSPEETQYF.

The sample holds a few counts of this clone. The chain carries TRBV13 and TRBJ2-1; possible D gene TRBD2, 6 bases. CDR3 length: 15 residues. Germline CDR1 reads PRHDT; CDR2 reads FYEKMQ (reference sequence). V shed 4 bases and J shed 8 bases, with 18 bases lying between them. Here the CDR3 reads CASSSGTSFRDEQFF. The CDR3 DNA is TGTGCCAGCAGCTCCGGGACTTCATTCAGGGATGAGCAGTTCTTC.

J is TRBJ2-1 and V is TRBV28; D is unclear. The CDR3 is 11 residues long. The germline V gene encodes CDR1 MDHEN and CDR2 SYDVKM. V was shortened by 5 bases and J by 5 bases, with 4 bases between the two germline ends. CDR3 in DNA: TGTGCCAGCAGTCCCCACAATGAGCAGTTCTTC. Its translation is CASSPHNEQFF.

This clone was seen more than once but under ten times. V and J are TRBV29-1 and TRBJ2-7; 8 positions agree with TRBD2. CDR1 SQVTM and CDR2 ANQGSEA come from the germline V gene. This CDR3 has 14 residues. V trimming: 4 bases; J trimming: 0 bases; junction bases outside the gene matches: 5. The CDR3 sequence is CSVAAGAYSYEQYF. For the CDR3, the DNA is TGCAGCGTTGCAGCGGGGGCCTACTCCTACGAGCAGTACTTC.

The chain uses TRBV27 and TRBJ2-5, with D perhaps given as TRBD1 or TRBD2 (5 bases each). This CDR3 has 13 residues. CDR1 MNHEY and CDR2 SMNVEV come from the germline V gene (reference sequence). Between the trimmed V and J ends, which lost 8 bases and 5 bases, there was a span of 15 bases. Here the CDR3 reads CASLSQGGETQYF. The DNA for the CDR3 is TGTGCCAGCCTCTCCCAGGGCGGGGAGACCCAGTACTTC.

The table lists this clone with a few counts. This rearrangement joins TRBV18 to TRBJ2-3, with 7 bases that match TRBD1. Germline values: CDR1 KGHSH, CDR2 LQKENI. Germline trimming cut 1 base from V and 3 bases from J; bases unmatched to any gene: 4. CDR3 length: 15 amino acids. The CDR3 reads CASSPQGATTDTQYF. CDR3 nucleotide sequence: TGTGCCAGCTCACCACAGGGGGCTACGACAGATACGCAGTATTTT.

This clone has at least ten counts. V usage is TRBV15 and J usage is TRBJ2-7, with D perhaps matching TRBD1 or TRBD2 (5 bases each). Germline loops: CDR1 LNHNV, CDR2 YYDKDF (reference sequence). Trimming stripped 1 base from V and 6 bases from J, with 22 bases between. This CDR3 region has 17 residues. CDR3: CATSRAGTPDLTSEQYF. The CDR3, as DNA: TGTGCCACCAGCAGAGCAGGGACGCCGGACCTAACCAGCGAGCAGTACTTC. The full variable domain, rest sourced from reference TRBV15 and TRBJ2-7, is DAMVIQNPRYQVTQFGKPVTLSCSQTLNHNVMYWYQQKSSQAPKLLFHYYDKDFNNEADTPDNFQSRRPNTSFCFLDIRSPGLGDTAMYLCATSRAGTPDLTSEQYFGPGTRLTVT.